The sequence of this T cell receptor (beta chain) was determined in a study of blood T cell repertoires in COVID-19. For the study at large: Acute and convalescent COVID-19 samples came from the United States, Italy and Spain. T cells, B-cell-depleted T cells, or PBMCs provided the cDNA or gDNA that served as material.

Authors' methods: Reference gene primer amplification in the assay estimated nucleated cell counts. Method: immunoSEQ multiplex PCR; TCRdb's copy keeps in-frame clones and lacks some. The DNA was the basis for D and trimming; V, J and clone size are from that table. The sample yields 350,000 to 400,000 clones, 75% to 90% seen once. This CDR3 spans 16 amino acids. Trimming took off 0 bases at V and 4 bases at J, with 13 bases between the two ends. CDR1 is MGHRA and CDR2 is YSYEKL in the germline V gene. The sample taken for sequencing was peripheral blood. V gene TRBV4-1 combines with J gene TRBJ2-1; D is perhaps TRBD1 (5 bases). This TCR was recovered from a woman aged 55-70 years with COVID-19, enrolled during active disease. CDR3 residues: CASSQETGAGYNEQFF. The CDR3 region has the DNA TGCGCCAGCAGCCAAGAAACTGGGGCTGGATACAATGAGCAGTTCTTC.